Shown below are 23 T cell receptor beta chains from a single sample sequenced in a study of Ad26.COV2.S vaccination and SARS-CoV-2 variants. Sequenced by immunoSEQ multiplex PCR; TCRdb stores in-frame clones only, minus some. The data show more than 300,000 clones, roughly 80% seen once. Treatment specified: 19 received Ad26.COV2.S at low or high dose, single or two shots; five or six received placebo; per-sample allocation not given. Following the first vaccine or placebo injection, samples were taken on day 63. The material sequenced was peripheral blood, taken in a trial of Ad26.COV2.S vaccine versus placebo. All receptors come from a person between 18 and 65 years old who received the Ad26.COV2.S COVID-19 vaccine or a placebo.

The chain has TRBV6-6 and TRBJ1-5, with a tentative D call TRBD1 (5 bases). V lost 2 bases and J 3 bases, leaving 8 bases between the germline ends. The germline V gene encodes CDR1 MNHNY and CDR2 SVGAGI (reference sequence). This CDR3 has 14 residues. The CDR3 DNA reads TGTGCCAGCAGTTACAGGGGAAACAATCAGCCCCAGCATTTT. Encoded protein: CASSYRGNNQPQHF.

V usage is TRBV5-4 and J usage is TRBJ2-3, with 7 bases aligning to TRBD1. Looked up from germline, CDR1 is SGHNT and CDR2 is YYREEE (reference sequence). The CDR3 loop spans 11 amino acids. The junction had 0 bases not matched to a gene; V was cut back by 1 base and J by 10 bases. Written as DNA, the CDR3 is TGTGCCAGCAGCTTGACAGGGGCGCAGTATTTT. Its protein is CASSLTGAQYF.

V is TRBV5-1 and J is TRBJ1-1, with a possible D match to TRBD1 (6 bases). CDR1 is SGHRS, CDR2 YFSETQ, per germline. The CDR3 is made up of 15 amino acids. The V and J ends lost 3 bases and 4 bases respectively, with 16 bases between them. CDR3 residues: CASSSAGGGGTEAFF. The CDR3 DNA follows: TGCGCCAGCAGCTCGGCGGGGGGCGGAGGCACTGAAGCTTTCTTT.

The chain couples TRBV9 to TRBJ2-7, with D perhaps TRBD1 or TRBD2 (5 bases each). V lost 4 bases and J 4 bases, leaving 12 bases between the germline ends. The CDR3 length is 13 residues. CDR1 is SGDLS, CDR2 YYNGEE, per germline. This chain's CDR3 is CASSPRGPYEQYF. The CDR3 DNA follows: TGTGCCAGCAGCCCCCGGGGACCATACGAGCAGTACTTC.

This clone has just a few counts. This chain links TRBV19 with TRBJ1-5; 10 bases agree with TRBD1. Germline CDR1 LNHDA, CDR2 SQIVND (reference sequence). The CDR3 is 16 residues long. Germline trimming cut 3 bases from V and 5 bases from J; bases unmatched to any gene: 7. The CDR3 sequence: CASSMTRGQGDQPQHF. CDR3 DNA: TGTGCCAGTAGTATGACTAGAGGACAGGGGGATCAGCCCCAGCATTTT.

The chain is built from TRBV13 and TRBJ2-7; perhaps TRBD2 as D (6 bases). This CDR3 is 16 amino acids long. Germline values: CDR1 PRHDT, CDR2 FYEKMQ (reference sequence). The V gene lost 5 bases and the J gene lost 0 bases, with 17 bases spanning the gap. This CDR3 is CASSPRRVLSSYEQYF. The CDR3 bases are TGTGCCAGCAGCCCCCGGAGGGTTTTAAGCTCCTACGAGCAGTACTTC.

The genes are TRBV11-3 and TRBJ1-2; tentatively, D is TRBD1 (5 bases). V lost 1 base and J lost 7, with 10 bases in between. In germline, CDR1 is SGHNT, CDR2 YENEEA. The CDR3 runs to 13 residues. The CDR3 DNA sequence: TGTGCCAGCAGCTTAGTAGGGGAGTCTGGCTACACCTTC. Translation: CASSLVGESGYTF.

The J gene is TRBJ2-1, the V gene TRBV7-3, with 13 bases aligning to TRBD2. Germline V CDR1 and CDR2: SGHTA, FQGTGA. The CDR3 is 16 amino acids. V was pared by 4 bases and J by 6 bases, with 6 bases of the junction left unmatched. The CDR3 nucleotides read TGTGCCAGCAGCTCTAGGACTAGCGGGGGACCCAATGAGCAGTTCTTC. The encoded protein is CASSSRTSGGPNEQFF.

In DNA form, the CDR3 reads TGTGCCAGCAGCTTGTGGACTAGGACAGATACGCAGTATTTT. Residues: CASSLWTRTDTQYF. The chain couples TRBV5-4 to TRBJ2-3, with 7 bases that match TRBD2. This CDR3 has 14 residues. V lost 1 base, J lost 3 bases, and 2 bases stayed unmatched. Germline loops: CDR1 SGHNT, CDR2 YYREEE (reference sequence).

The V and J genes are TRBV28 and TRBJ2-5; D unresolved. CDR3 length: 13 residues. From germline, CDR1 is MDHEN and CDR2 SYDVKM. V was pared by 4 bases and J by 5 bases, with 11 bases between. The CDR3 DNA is TGTGCCAGCAGTTCCGGGCTTGGGGAGACCCAGTACTTC. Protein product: CASSSGLGETQYF.

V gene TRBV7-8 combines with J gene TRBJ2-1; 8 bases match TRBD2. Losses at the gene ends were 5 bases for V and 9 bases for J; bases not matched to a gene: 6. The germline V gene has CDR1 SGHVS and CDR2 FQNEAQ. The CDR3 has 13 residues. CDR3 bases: TGTGCCAGCAGCCGTAGCGGGGATTTTGAGCAGTTCTTC. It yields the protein CASSRSGDFEQFF.

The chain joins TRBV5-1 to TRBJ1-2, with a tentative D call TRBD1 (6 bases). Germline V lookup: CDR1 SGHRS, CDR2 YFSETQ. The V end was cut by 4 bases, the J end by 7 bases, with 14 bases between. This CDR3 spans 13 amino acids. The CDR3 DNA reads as TGCGCCAGCAGCGCGCAGGGGATATCTGGCTACACCTTC. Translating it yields CASSAQGISGYTF.

CDR3 in DNA: TGTGCCAGCAGTTACTATCTTGGCGGGGGCCTGCAGTACTTC. Translation: CASSYYLGGGLQYF. The chain is built from TRBV6-6 and TRBJ2-7, with TRBD2 as a possible D gene (7 bases). Germline V CDR1 and CDR2: MNHNY, SVGAGI (reference sequence). The V end lost 1 base, the J end lost 9 bases, and 16 bases lay between the germline ends. The CDR3 loop spans 14 amino acids.

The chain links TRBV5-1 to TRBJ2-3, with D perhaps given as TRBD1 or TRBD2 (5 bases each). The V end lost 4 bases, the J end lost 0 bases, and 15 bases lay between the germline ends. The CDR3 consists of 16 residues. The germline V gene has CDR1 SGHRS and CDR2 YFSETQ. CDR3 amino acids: CASSRQGTGSTDTQYF. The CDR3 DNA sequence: TGCGCCAGCAGCCGGCAAGGGACGGGGAGCACAGATACGCAGTATTTT.

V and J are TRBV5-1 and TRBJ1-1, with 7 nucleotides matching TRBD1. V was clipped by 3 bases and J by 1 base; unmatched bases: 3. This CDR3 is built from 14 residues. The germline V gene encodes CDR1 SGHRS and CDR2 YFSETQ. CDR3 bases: TGCGCCAGCAGCTCAGGGGGGTGGAACACTGAAGCTTTCTTT. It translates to CASSSGGWNTEAFF.

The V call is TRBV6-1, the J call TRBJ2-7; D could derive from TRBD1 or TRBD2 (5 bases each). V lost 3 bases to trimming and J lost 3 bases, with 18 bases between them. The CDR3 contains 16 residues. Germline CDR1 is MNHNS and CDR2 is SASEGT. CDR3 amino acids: CASSDNGADQHYEQYF. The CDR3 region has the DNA TGTGCCAGCAGTGATAACGGGGCAGACCAGCACTACGAGCAGTACTTC.

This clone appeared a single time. The CDR3 nucleotides read TGTGCCAGCAGTAGAAGAACCGGGGGGCAAGAGACCCAGTACTTC. Amino acids: CASSRRTGGQETQYF. The J gene is TRBJ2-5, the V gene TRBV11-3; the match to TRBD2 covers 7 bases. V lost 6 bases to trimming and J lost 2 bases; unmatched junction nucleotides: 9. Per germline, CDR1 SGHNT and CDR2 YENEEA. There are 15 residues in the CDR3. Full variable domain (rest looked up from reference TRBV11-3 and TRBJ2-5): EAGVVQSPRYKIIEKKQPVAFWCNPISGHNTLYWYLQNLGQGPELLIRYENEEAVDDSQLPKDRFSAERLKGVDSTLKIQPAELGDSAVYLCASSRRTGGQETQYFGPGTRLLVL.

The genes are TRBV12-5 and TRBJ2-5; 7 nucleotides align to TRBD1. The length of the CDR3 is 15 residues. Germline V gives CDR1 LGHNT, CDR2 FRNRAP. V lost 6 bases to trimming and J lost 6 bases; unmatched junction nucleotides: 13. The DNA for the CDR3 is TGTGCTAGTGGGGCGACAGGGATAATAGGCCAGACCCAGTACTTC. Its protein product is CASGATGIIGQTQYF. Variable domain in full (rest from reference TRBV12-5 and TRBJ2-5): DARVTQTPRHKVTEMGQEVTMRCQPILGHNTVFWYRQTMMQGLELLAYFRNRAPLDDSGMPKDRFSAEMPDATLATLKIQPSEPRDSAVYFCASGATGIIGQTQYFGPGTRLLVL.

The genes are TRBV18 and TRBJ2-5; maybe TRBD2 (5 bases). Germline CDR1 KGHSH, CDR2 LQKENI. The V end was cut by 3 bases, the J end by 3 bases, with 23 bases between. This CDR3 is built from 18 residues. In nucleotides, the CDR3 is TGTGCCAGCTCACCGCGCGTCCCCGGTTCAACTAGGAAAGAGACCCAGTACTTC. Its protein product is CASSPRVPGSTRKETQYF.

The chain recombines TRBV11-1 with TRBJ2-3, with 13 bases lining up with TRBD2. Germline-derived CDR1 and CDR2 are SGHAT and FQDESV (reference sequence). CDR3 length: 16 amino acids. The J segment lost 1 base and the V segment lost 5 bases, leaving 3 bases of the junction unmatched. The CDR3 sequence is CASSPGTSGGTDTQYF. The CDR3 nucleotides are TGTGCCAGCAGCCCTGGGACTAGCGGGGGCACAGATACGCAGTATTTT.

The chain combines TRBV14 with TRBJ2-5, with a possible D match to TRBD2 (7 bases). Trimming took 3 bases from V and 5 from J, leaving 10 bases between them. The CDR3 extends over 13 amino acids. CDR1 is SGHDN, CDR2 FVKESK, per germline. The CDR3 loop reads CASSHRGGETQYF. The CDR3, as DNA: TGTGCCAGCAGCCACAGGGGAGGGGAGACCCAGTACTTC.

CDR3 in amino acids: CASSQDKAEKLFF. CDR3 DNA: TGTGCCAGCAGCCAAGACAAAGCGGAAAAACTGTTTTTT. The gene calls are TRBV4-2 and TRBJ1-4; D ambiguous. Germline V CDR1 and CDR2: LGHNA, YNFKEQ. CDR3 length: 13 residues. V was clipped by 0 bases and J by 8 bases, with 7 bases between them.

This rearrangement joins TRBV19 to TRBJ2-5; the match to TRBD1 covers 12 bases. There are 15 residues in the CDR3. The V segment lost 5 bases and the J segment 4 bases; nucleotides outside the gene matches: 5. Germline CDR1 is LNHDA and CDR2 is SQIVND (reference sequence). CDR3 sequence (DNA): TGTGCCAGTAGTCCGGGACAGGGGGCCCCAGAGACCCAGTACTTC. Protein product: CASSPGQGAPETQYF.